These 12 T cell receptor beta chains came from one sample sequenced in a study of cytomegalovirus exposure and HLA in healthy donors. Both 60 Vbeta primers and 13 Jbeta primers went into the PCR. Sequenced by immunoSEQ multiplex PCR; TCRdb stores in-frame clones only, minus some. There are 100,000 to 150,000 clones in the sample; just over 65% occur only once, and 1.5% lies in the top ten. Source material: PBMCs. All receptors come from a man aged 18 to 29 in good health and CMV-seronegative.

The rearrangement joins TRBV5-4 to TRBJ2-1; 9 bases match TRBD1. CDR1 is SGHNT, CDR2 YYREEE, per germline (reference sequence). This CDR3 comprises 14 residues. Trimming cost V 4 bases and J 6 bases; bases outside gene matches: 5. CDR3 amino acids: CASSQTTGGNEQFF. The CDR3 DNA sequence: TGTGCCAGCAGCCAAACGACAGGGGGCAATGAGCAGTTCTTC.

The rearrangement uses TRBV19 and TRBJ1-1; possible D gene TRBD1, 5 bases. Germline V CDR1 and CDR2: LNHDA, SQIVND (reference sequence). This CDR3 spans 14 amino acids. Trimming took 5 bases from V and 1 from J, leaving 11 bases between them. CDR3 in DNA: TGTGCCAGTAGTGAGCAGGGCACGAACACTGAAGCTTTCTTT. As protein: CASSEQGTNTEAFF.

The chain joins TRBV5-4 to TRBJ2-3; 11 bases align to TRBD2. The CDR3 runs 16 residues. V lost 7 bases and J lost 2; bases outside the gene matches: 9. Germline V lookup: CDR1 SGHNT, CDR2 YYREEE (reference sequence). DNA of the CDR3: TGTGCCAGCGGGGGGCCGGGACTAGCGGACACAGATACGCAGTATTTT. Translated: CASGGPGLADTDTQYF.

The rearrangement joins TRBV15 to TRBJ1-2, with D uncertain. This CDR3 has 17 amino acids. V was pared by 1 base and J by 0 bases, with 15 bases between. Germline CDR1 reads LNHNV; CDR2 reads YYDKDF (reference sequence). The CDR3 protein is CATSRGRGSYANYGYTF. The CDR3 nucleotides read TGTGCCACCAGCAGAGGAAGAGGTTCCTACGCTAACTATGGCTACACCTTC.

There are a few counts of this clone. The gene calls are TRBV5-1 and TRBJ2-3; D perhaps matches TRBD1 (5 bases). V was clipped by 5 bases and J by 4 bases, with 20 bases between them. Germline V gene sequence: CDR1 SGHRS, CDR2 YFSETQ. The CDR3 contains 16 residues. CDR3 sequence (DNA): TGCGCCAGCAGTCCTACGACAGTGCGATTGGCAGATACGCAGTATTTT. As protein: CASSPTTVRLADTQYF.

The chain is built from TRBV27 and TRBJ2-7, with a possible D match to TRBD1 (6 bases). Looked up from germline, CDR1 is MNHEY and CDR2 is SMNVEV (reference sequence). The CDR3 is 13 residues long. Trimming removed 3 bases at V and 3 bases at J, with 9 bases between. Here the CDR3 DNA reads TGTGCCAGCAGTTTTGGGACAAACTACGAGCAGTACTTC. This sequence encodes CASSFGTNYEQYF.

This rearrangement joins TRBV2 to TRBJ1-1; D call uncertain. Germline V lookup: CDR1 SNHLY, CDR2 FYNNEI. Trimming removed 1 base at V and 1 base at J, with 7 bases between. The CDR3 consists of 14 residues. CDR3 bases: TGTGCCAGCAGTGAAGGACGGGGGAACACTGAAGCTTTCTTT. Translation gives CASSEGRGNTEAFF. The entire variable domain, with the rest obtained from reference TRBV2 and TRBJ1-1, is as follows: EPEVTQTPSHQVTQMGQEVILRCVPISNHLYFYWYRQILGQKVEFLVSFYNNEISEKSEIFDDQFSVERPDGSNFTLKIRSTKLEDSAMYFCASSEGRGNTEAFFGQGTRLTVV.

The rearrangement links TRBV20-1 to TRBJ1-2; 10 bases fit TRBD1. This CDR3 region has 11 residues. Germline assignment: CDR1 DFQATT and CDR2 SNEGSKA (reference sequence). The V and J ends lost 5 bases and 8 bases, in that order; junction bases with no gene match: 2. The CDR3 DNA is TGCAGTGCTCCGGGACAGGGGGGCTACACCTTC. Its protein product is CSAPGQGGYTF.

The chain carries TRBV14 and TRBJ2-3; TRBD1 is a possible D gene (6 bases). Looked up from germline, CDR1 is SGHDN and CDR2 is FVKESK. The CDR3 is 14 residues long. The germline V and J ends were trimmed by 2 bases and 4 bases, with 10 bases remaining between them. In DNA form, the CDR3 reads TGTGCCAGCAGCCAACCTGGGGGCGCAGATACGCAGTATTTT. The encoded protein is CASSQPGGADTQYF.

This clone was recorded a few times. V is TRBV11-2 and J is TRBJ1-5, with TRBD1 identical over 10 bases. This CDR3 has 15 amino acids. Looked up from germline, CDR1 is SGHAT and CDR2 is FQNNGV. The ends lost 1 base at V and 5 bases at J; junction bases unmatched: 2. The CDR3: CASSLGDRGDQPQHF. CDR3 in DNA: TGTGCCAGCAGCTTAGGGGACAGGGGAGATCAGCCCCAGCATTTT.

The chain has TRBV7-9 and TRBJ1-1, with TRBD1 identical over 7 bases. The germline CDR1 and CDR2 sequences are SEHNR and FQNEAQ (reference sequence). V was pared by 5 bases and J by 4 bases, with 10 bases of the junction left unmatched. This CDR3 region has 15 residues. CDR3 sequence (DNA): TGTGCCAGCAGCAACTGGGGACAGCGCCGCACTGAAGCTTTCTTT. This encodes CASSNWGQRRTEAFF.

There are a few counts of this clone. DNA for the CDR3: TGCGCCAGCAGCCAAGATCGGGAGAGCTCCTATAATTCACCCCTCCACTTT. It encodes CASSQDRESSYNSPLHF. This chain uses TRBV4-1 with TRBJ1-6; D is uncertain. The CDR3 runs to 17 residues. Trimming took 0 bases from V and 0 from J, leaving 9 bases between them. Germline V gene lookup returns CDR1 MGHRA and CDR2 YSYEKL.